The clone carrying this T cell receptor beta chain has a single count. Its target is unknown. This sample is part of a study of T cell responses to AZD1222 COVID-19 vaccine. Study-wide results and limits: In all cases, repertoires were sampled only after the peak T cell response. Regions left unmutated in variants are reportedly the target of nearly half of spike-specific TCRs. Breadth and depth of Spike-specific TCRs rose after two AZD1222 doses. Spike-wide coverage was observed for vaccine-associated CD4 TCRs, with dominant responses at 160-218 and 743-854.

CDR3 length equals 13 residues. Trimming stripped 6 bases from V and 9 bases from J, with 15 bases between. The germline CDR1 and CDR2 sequences are SEHNR and FQNEAQ (reference sequence). Assay: immunoSEQ multiplex PCR; the TCRdb copy retains only in-frame clones and omits some. Of 180,000 or so clones listed, 92% are singletons. This clonotype was obtained from an adult who received the AZD1222 COVID-19 vaccine. The material sequenced was peripheral blood, taken 28 days after the second AZD1222 dose. The rearrangement uses TRBV7-9 and TRBJ2-1; D perhaps matches TRBD2 (6 bases). CDR3 residues: CASRDRTIGEQFF. The CDR3 bases are TGTGCCAGCAGAGATAGGACTATTGGTGAGCAGTTCTTC.